The entry below gives a single TCR beta chain sequence along with its context. PCR was performed a second time for roughly 7 to 11 cycles using a sample-barcoded 5' primer and a J-beta primer mix. TCRdb recomputed calls from the 5' RACE reads with MiXCR, one row per CDR3 protein. The repertoire holds under 2 million distinct CDR3 sequences, with roughly a third as singletons. Those donating, healthy Caucasian individuals from Russia, were aged roughly 6 to 100. These data are taken from a study of blood T cells in healthy people across ages. Germline V gives CDR1 LNHNV, CDR2 YYDKDF (reference sequence). Trimming pared 0 bases from V and 2 bases from J, leaving 7 bases between. The CDR3 consists of 14 residues.

J is TRBJ1-2 and V is TRBV15; D call uncertain. Material: blood. This sequence originates from a woman aged 30 to 39 in good health. CDR3 loop: CATSRDQANYGYTF. DNA of the CDR3: TGTGCCACCAGCAGAGATCAAGCGAACTATGGCTACACCTTC.